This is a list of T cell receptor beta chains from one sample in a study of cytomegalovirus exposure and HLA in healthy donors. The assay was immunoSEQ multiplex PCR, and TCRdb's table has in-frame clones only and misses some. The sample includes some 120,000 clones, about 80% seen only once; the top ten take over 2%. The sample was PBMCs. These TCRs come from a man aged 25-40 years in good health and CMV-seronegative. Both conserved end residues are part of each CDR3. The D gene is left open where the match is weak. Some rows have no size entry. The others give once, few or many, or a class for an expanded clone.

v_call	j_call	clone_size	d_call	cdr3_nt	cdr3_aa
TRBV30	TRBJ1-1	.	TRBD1	TGTGCCTGGAGTTCACAGGGGCATGAAGCTTTCTTT	CAWSSQGHEAFF
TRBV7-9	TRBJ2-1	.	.	TGTGCCAGCAGCTCTGGCGGGGACTTGCCCTACAATGAGCAGTTCTTC	CASSSGGDLPYNEQFF
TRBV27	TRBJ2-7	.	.	TGTGCCAGCAGTACCGGCCTACAGGAGCAGTACTTC	CASSTGLQEQYF
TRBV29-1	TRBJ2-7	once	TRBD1	TGCAGCGTAAAGACAGGGGGACATTACGAGCAGTACTTC	CSVKTGGHYEQYF
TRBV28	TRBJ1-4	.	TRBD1	TGTGCCAGCAGTTTATCAGGGGGACAGGGCGAAAAACTGTTTTTT	CASSLSGGQGEKLFF
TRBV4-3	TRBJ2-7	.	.	TGCGCCAGCAGCCAAGTAACACAGGGTCTCTACGAGCAGTACTTC	CASSQVTQGLYEQYF
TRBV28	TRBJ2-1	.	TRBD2	TGTGCCAGCAGACCCAGCGGGAGTCTGAATAATGAGCAGTTCTTC	CASRPSGSLNNEQFF
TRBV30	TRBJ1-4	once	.	TGTGCCTGGAGTGACGGGGGTTTTAATGAAAAACTGTTTTTT	CAWSDGGFNEKLFF
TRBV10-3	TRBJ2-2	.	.	TGTGCCATCAAAGAAACGGGGGAGGCCGGGGAGCTGTTTTTT	CAIKETGEAGELFF
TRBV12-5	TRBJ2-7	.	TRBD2	TGTGCTAGTGGTTTGGTACCCCCGGGACTAGCGGGAGAGGGCGAGCAGTACTTC	CASGLVPPGLAGEGEQYF
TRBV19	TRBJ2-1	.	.	TGTGCCAGTAGTATAGCCTCAACCGGGACAAGGCCCGTCAATGAGCAGTTCTTC	CASSIASTGTRPVNEQFF
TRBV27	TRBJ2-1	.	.	TGTGCCAGCAGTTTATCCTCGGCGGGACCCTCCTACAATGAGCAGTTCTTC	CASSLSSAGPSYNEQFF
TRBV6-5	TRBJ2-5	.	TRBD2	TGTGCCAGCAGCCTAGCGGGAGGACGAGAGACCCAGTACTTC	CASSLAGGRETQYF
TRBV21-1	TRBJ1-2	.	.	TGTGCCAGCAGCAAAGTTGCAGGGAGGAACCTCTATGGCTACACCTTC	CASSKVAGRNLYGYTF
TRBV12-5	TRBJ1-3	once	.	TGTGCTAGTGGTTCGGCGGGGGCCCGGGGAAACACCATATATTTT	CASGSAGARGNTIYF
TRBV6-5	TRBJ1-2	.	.	TGTGCCAGCAGTTACATTCGGGGAGCTAACTATGGCTACACCTTC	CASSYIRGANYGYTF
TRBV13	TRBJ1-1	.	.	TGTGCCAGCAGCTCCCTCAGGAGGGAAGCTTTCTTT	CASSSLRREAFF
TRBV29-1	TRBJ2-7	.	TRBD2	TGCAGCGCTAGCGGGGGGGGAATCTACGAGCAGTACTTC	CSASGGGIYEQYF
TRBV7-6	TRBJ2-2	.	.	TGTGCCAGCAGCCTCCGACAGACCGGGGAGCTGTTTTTT	CASSLRQTGELFF
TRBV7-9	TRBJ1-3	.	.	TGTGCCAGCAGCTTATCCACAGTCTCTGGAAACACCATATATTTT	CASSLSTVSGNTIYF
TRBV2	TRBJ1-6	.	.	TGTGCCAGCAGCGCGGCCCGGGGGGGCTTAAATTCACCCCTCCACTTT	CASSAARGGLNSPLHF
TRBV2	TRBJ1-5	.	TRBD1	TGTGCCAGCAGGGAAGCCGACAGGGGTCAGCCCCAGCATTTT	CASREADRGQPQHF
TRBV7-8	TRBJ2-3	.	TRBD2	TGTGCCAGCAGCTATATAGCGGGAGTCGGTGATACGCAGTATTTT	CASSYIAGVGDTQYF
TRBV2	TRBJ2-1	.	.	TGTGCCAGCAGTGAAGCCTTGAGGAGGGGATACTACAATGAGCAGTTCTTC	CASSEALRRGYYNEQFF
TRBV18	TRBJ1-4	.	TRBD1	TGTGCCAGCTCACCCATACCCCTTGGACAGGGTTCCGAAAAACTGTTTTTT	CASSPIPLGQGSEKLFF
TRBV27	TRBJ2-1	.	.	TGTGCCAGCAGTAGAGGGGGACTATACAATGAGCAGTTCTTC	CASSRGGLYNEQFF